This entry describes one T cell receptor beta chain. Looked up from germline, CDR1 is MGHDK and CDR2 is SYGVNS. The CDR3 is 15 residues long. V was shortened by 1 base and J by 0 bases, with 9 bases between the two germline ends. This table comes from immunoSEQ multiplex PCR, and its TCRdb copy is limited to in-frame clones, with some not included. The sample lists about 130,000 clones, about 94% occurring once. The source of the sample is a study of control samples from healthy donors and cancer patients. The source material was PBMCs. The chain uses TRBV25-1 and TRBJ1-1; D gene uncertain. The receptor was derived from a man aged 55 to 70 with colorectal cancer. The chain's CDR3 is CASSESTVLNTEAFF. Here the CDR3 DNA reads TGTGCCAGCAGTGAATCGACGGTCCTGAACACTGAAGCTTTCTTT.